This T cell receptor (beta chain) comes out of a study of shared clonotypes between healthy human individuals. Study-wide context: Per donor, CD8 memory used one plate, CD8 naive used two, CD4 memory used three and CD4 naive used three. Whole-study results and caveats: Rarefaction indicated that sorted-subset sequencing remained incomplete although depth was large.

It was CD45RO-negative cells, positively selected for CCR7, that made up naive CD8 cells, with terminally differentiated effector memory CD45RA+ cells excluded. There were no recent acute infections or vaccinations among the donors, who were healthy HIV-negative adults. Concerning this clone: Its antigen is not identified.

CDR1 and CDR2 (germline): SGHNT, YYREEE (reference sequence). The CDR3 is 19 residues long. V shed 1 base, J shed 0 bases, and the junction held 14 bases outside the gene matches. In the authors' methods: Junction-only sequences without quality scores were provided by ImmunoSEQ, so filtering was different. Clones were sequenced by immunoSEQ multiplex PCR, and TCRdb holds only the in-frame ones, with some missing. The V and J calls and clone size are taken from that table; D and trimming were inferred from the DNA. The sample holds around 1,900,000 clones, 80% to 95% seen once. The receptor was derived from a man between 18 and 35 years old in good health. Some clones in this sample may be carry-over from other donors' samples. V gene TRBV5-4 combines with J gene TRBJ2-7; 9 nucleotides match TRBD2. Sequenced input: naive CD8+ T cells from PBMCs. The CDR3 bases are TGTGCCAGCAGCTTGAAGGCGGGGGGGAGACAACATCCCTCCTACGAGCAGTACTTC. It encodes CASSLKAGGRQHPSYEQYF.